The 25 T cell receptor beta chains below all came from one sample that was sequenced in a study of cytomegalovirus exposure and HLA in healthy donors. The PCR contained 60 Vbeta and 13 Jbeta primers. Profiled with immunoSEQ multiplex PCR; TCRdb holds only in-frame clones, not every one. The sample shows some 150,000 clones, about 74% of them seen only once. Sequences were obtained from PBMCs. The receptors were sampled from a woman in her thirties or forties in good health and CMV-seronegative.

This clone was recorded many times. This chain links TRBV6-1 with TRBJ2-5, with TRBD1 identical over 9 bases. Trimming at V came to 3 bases and at J to 4 bases, leaving 9 bases not matched to a gene. Germline V gene data show CDR1 as MNHNS and CDR2 as SASEGT. The CDR3 sequence is 16 residues long. The CDR3 DNA reads TGTGCCAGCAGTGACGCTCCGGGACAGGGCCCAGAGACCCAGTACTTC. Translated: CASSDAPGQGPETQYF.

The chain has TRBV6-1 and TRBJ1-2, with 7 bases that match TRBD1. V dropped 6 bases and J dropped 6; count of bases not matched to a gene: 7. This CDR3 contains 13 residues. Germline loops: CDR1 MNHNS, CDR2 SASEGT. CDR3 sequence reads: CASSQTGSNGYTF. The CDR3 DNA sequence: TGTGCCAGCAGCCAGACAGGGTCCAATGGCTACACCTTC.

The gene calls are TRBV27 and TRBJ2-2; 7 bases are a match to TRBD2. Looked up from germline, CDR1 is MNHEY and CDR2 is SMNVEV (reference sequence). J lost 5 bases, V lost 5 bases, and 5 bases had no gene match. This CDR3 region has 14 residues. CDR3 sequence reads: CASSGGSGTGELFF. Written as DNA, the CDR3 is TGTGCCAGCAGTGGCGGGAGCGGGACCGGGGAGCTGTTTTTT.

The chain employs TRBV6-1 and TRBJ1-4, with TRBD1 as a possible D gene (5 bases). The CDR3 extends over 15 amino acids. CDR1 and CDR2 from the germline V gene are MNHNS and SASEGT. V was trimmed by 6 bases and J by 0 bases, leaving 11 bases between them. CDR3 amino acids: CASRTGGATNEKLFF. The CDR3, as DNA: TGTGCCAGCAGAACCGGGGGAGCAACTAATGAAAAACTGTTTTTT.

Of note for this clone: The sample holds other DNA sequences that translate to the same CDR3. The gene calls are TRBV5-1 and TRBJ2-6; 9 bases align to TRBD1. J lost 7 bases, V lost 3 bases, and 8 bases had no gene match. This CDR3 is built from 16 residues. Germline V gene sequence: CDR1 SGHRS, CDR2 YFSETQ. The CDR3 DNA reads TGCGCCAGCAGCTACACCGGGACAGGGTATGCCAACGTCCTGACTTTC. Its translation: CASSYTGTGYANVLTF.

The CDR3 DNA follows: TGTGCCAGCAGCTTAAAGAGCGGGAGCTCCTACAATGAGCAGTTCTTC. Its translation is CASSLKSGSSYNEQFF. V is TRBV7-9 and J is TRBJ2-1, with 8 bases lining up with TRBD2. The V gene's germline CDR1 is SEHNR and CDR2 FQNEAQ (reference sequence). The CDR3 consists of 16 residues. J gave up 0 bases and V 2 bases, and 3 bases lay outside the gene matches.

In DNA, the CDR3 is TGTGCCAGTACCCTGAAGCGGGGGGGCAAAAATGAGCAGTTCTTC. It specifies CASTLKRGGKNEQFF. The rearrangement uses TRBV19 and TRBJ2-1, with 10 bases that match TRBD2. This CDR3 is built from 15 residues. Germline CDR1 reads LNHDA; CDR2 reads SQIVND (reference sequence). V gave up 7 bases and J gave up 7 bases; unmatched junction bases: 10.

The rearrangement uses TRBV27 and TRBJ2-5; D is possibly TRBD1 (5 bases). V lost 1 base, J lost 5 bases, and 23 bases lay in between. Germline V CDR1 and CDR2: MNHEY, SMNVEV (reference sequence). The CDR3 contains 18 residues. The CDR3 DNA reads as TGTGCCAGCAGTTTATTTGGTACGAGGACCACTTCAGGGGAGACCCAGTACTTC. Translated, it gives CASSLFGTRTTSGETQYF.

J is TRBJ2-1 and V is TRBV13, with TRBD1 identical over 9 bases. The V gene end was trimmed by 5 bases and the J gene end by 4 bases; junction bases not matched to a gene: 12. Germline-derived CDR1 and CDR2 are PRHDT and FYEKMQ (reference sequence). CDR3 length: 17 residues. CDR3 residues: CASSPTLGTGKYNEQFF. The CDR3 nucleotides are TGTGCCAGCAGCCCGACCCTAGGGACAGGGAAATACAATGAGCAGTTCTTC.

The rearrangement joins TRBV7-9 to TRBJ2-7, with 10 positions matching TRBD2. The ends lost 5 bases at V and 4 bases at J; junction bases unmatched: 8. The CDR3 runs to 15 residues. CDR1 and CDR2 (germline): SEHNR, FQNEAQ (reference sequence). CDR3 in amino acids: CASSHETSGLYEQYF. The CDR3 nucleotides are TGTGCCAGCAGCCATGAGACTAGCGGGCTGTACGAGCAGTACTTC.

The chain combines TRBV5-1 with TRBJ1-1; no clear D gene. CDR3 length equals 13 residues. Germline loops: CDR1 SGHRS, CDR2 YFSETQ. V gave up 1 base and J gave up 0 bases, with 4 bases separating them. The chain's CDR3 is CASSLTVNTEAFF. In DNA, the CDR3 is TGCGCCAGCAGCTTGACGGTGAACACTGAAGCTTTCTTT.

The CDR3 DNA reads as TGTGCCAGTAGTTTCACAAGGACTAGCGGGGGAATAGATACGCAGTATTTT. This gives the protein CASSFTRTSGGIDTQYF. V usage is TRBV19 and J usage is TRBJ2-3, with 13 bases identical to TRBD2. The CDR3 consists of 17 residues. The ends lost 5 bases at V and 5 bases at J; junction bases unmatched: 10. Germline V gene lookup returns CDR1 LNHDA and CDR2 SQIVND (reference sequence).

This clone was counted between two and nine times. The gene calls are TRBV5-5 and TRBJ1-2; D not certain. The V and J ends lost 1 base and 2 bases respectively, with 9 bases between them. The germline gives CDR1 SGHKS, CDR2 YYEKEE (reference sequence). The CDR3 is 14 amino acids. For the CDR3, the DNA is TGTGCCAGCAGCTTGATCCTGGCCAACTATGGCTACACCTTC. Residues: CASSLILANYGYTF.

The chain recombines TRBV5-1 with TRBJ2-3; no firm D call. This CDR3 contains 13 residues. V was pared by 3 bases and J by 0 bases, with 5 bases between. CDR1 and CDR2 (germline): SGHRS, YFSETQ. The CDR3 sequence is CASSSTSTDTQYF. CDR3 DNA sequence: TGCGCCAGCAGCTCGACTAGCACAGATACGCAGTATTTT.

The rearrangement links TRBV5-6 to TRBJ1-2; tentatively, D is TRBD1 (6 bases). The CDR3 is 13 residues long. CDR1 is SGHDT and CDR2 is YYEEEE in the germline V gene. The V end was cut by 0 bases, the J end by 8 bases, with 11 bases between. Here the CDR3 DNA reads TGTGCCAGCAGCTTGGATTGGGACAAGGGCTACACCTTC. Encoded protein: CASSLDWDKGYTF.

The chain links TRBV7-9 to TRBJ1-1; D is ambiguous. Germline lookup yields CDR1 SEHNR and CDR2 FQNEAQ (reference sequence). The CDR3 contains 16 residues. V was clipped by 7 bases and J by 5 bases, with 23 bases between them. CDR3 bases: TGTGCCAGCACCCCCCCACGGGATAACTTACGAACTGAAGCTTTCTTT. Its translation: CASTPPRDNLRTEAFF.

The chain joins TRBV28 to TRBJ2-3, with D possibly matching TRBD1 (6 bases). The length of the CDR3 is 15 residues. Germline CDR1 MDHEN, CDR2 SYDVKM. Trimming cost V 5 bases and J 7 bases, with 19 bases left between them. The CDR3 spells CASSLGQWGRYTQYF. For the CDR3, the DNA is TGTGCCAGCAGTCTCGGACAGTGGGGGCGATATACGCAGTATTTT. Together with reference TRBV28 and TRBJ2-3, the CDR3 gives the full variable domain: DVKVTQSSRYLVKRTGEKVFLECVQDMDHENMFWYRQDPGLGLRLIYFSYDVKMKEKGDIPEGYSVSREKKERFSLILESASTNQTSMYLCASSLGQWGRYTQYFGPGTRLTVL.

The DNA of the CDR3 is TGTGCCAGCAGTGCCTCTAACAGGGAAGCCTATGGCTACACCTTC. Protein sequence: CASSASNREAYGYTF. The V and J genes are TRBV27 and TRBJ1-2, with a tentative D call TRBD1 (6 bases). Germline V gives CDR1 MNHEY, CDR2 SMNVEV (reference sequence). Trimming removed 5 bases from V and 4 bases from J, with 17 bases in between. CDR3 size: 15 residues.

With regard to this clone: The same CDR3 arises from other DNA sequences in this sample as well. The rearrangement uses TRBV10-2 and TRBJ1-2, with D perhaps TRBD1 (5 bases). There are 14 residues in the CDR3. V shed 0 bases and J shed 7 bases, with 12 bases lying between them. Germline V gene data show CDR1 as WSHSY and CDR2 as SAAADI. The CDR3 DNA reads TGCGCCAGCAGTGAGTCACTTTTGGACATTGGCTACACCTTC. Encoded protein: CASSESLLDIGYTF.

The chain links TRBV28 to TRBJ1-4; 11 nucleotides agree with TRBD1. V shed 10 bases and J 6 bases; nucleotides not matched to a gene: 4. The length of the CDR3 is 13 residues. From germline, CDR1 is MDHEN and CDR2 SYDVKM. The CDR3 sequence: CATPGQGDEKLFF. DNA for the CDR3: TGTGCCACACCGGGACAGGGGGATGAAAAACTGTTTTTT.

The gene calls are TRBV5-1 and TRBJ1-6; 10 bases fit TRBD1. Germline V gene lookup returns CDR1 SGHRS and CDR2 YFSETQ. This CDR3 is 15 amino acids long. Unmatched junction bases numbered 7, after V lost 3 bases and J lost 10 bases. In DNA form, the CDR3 reads TGCGCCAGCAGCTACCGGGACAGGGGCGGCTCACCCCTCCACTTT. It codes for CASSYRDRGGSPLHF.

This clone has just a few counts. The chain combines TRBV11-3 with TRBJ2-1, with 9 bases fitting TRBD1. The V and J ends lost 4 bases and 9 bases, in that order; junction bases with no gene match: 4. Germline assignment: CDR1 SGHNT and CDR2 YENEEA. This CDR3 is 13 amino acids long. CDR3 loop: CASSSTGGSEQFF. DNA of the CDR3: TGTGCCAGCAGCTCAACAGGGGGCAGTGAGCAGTTCTTC.

This chain links TRBV13 with TRBJ2-2; 11 nucleotides align to TRBD2. Trimming cost V 5 bases and J 5 bases; bases outside gene matches: 7. Germline loops: CDR1 PRHDT, CDR2 FYEKMQ (reference sequence). CDR3 length: 16 amino acids. The CDR3 region has the DNA TGTGCCAGCAGCAGCACTAGCGGGAGTAGTACCGGGGAGCTGTTTTTT. Its translation: CASSSTSGSSTGELFF. Complete variable domain (other parts from reference TRBV13 and TRBJ2-2): AAGVIQSPRHLIKEKRETATLKCYPIPRHDTVYWYQQGPGQDPQFLISFYEKMQSDKGSIPDRFSAQQFSDYHSELNMSSLELGDSALYFCASSSTSGSSTGELFFGEGSRLTVL.

The chain combines TRBV4-1 with TRBJ2-5; 12 positions match TRBD2. Looked up from germline, CDR1 is MGHRA and CDR2 is YSYEKL. CDR3 length equals 15 residues. V was clipped by 5 bases and J by 5 bases; unmatched bases: 6. The CDR3 DNA reads TGCGCCAGCAGCGTACGACTAGCGGGGGAGGAGACCCAGTACTTC. Protein: CASSVRLAGEETQYF.

Details on this clone: Other DNA sequences in the sample encode the same CDR3. This chain joins TRBV5-4 and TRBJ1-2; unclear D gene. Deletions cut 3 bases from V and 6 bases from J, with 12 bases between. Germline V gene lookup returns CDR1 SGHNT and CDR2 YYREEE (reference sequence). The CDR3 loop spans 13 amino acids. CDR3 amino acids: CASSSTGVNGYTF. For the CDR3, the DNA is TGTGCCAGCAGCTCGACCGGAGTTAATGGCTACACCTTC. The whole variable domain, filled in from reference TRBV5-4 and TRBJ1-2, reads ETGVTQSPTHLIKTRGQQVTLRCSSQSGHNTVSWYQQALGQGPQFIFQYYREEENGRGNFPPRFSGLQFPNYSSELNVNALELDDSALYLCASSSTGVNGYTFGSGTRLTVV.